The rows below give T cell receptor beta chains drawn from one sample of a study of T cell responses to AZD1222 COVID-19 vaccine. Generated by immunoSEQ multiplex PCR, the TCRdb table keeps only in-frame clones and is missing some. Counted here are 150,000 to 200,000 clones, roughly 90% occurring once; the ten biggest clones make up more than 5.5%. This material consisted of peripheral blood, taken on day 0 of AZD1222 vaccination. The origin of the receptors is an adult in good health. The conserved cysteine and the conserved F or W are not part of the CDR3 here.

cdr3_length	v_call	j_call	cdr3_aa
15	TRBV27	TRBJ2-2	ASSHTSGSGSSGELF
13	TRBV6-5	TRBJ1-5	ASRPIQGSNQPQH
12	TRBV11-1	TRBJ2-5	ASSLDSLEETQY
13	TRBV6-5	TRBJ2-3	ASRGDYPGADTQY
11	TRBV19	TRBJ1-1	ASSILGGDEAF
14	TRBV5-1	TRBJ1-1	ASSLGQGTMNTEAF
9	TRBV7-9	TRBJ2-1	ASSLDSEQF
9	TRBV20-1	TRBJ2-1	SARRDAEQF
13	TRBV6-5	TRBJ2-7	ASSYGRGISYEQY
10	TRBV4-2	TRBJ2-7	ASRRWEIEQY
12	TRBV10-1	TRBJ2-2	ALGPGINTGELF
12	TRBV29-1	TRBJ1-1	SVKGGQSNTEAF
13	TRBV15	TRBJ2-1	ATSRVGTGFFEQF
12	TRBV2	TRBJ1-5	ASSVQRSNQPQH
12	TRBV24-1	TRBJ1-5	ATSDLGGNQPQH
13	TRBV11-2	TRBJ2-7	ASSLLRDGAYEQY
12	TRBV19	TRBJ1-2	ASSTAGGNYGYT
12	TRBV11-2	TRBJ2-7	ASSFPGTQYEQY
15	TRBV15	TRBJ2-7	ATSLPLAGARSYEQY
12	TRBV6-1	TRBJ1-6	ASSDGTGGSPLH
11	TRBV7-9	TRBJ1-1	ASSSLLYTEAF
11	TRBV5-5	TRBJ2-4	ASSGGTGNIQY
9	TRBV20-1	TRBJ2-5	SARVGETQY
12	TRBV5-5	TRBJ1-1	ASSLGAGYTEAF
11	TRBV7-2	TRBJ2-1	ASSSELADEQF
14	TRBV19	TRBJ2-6	ASRSPRQSGANVLT
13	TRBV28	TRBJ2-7	ASRAGDRRPYEQY
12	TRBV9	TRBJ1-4	ASSHGATNEKLF
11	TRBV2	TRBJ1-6	ASNPGLNSPLH
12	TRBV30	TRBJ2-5	AWSPSGLGETQY
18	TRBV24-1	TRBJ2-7	ATSDPPNRDRDRLGDEQY
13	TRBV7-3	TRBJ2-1	ASSLGGASYNEQF
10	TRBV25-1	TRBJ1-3	ASSDFGNTIY
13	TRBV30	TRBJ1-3	AWGGTGRSGNTIY
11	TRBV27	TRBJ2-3	ASGQGIIDTQY
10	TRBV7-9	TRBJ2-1	ASRTGPSEQF
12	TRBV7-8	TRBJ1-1	ASSSRTGGPEAF
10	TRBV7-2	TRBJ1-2	ASRQGVSGYT
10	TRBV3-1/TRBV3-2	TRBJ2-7	ASSRRDHEQY
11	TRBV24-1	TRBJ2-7	ATSGDTSYEQY
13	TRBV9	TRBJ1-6	ASSVAQGADSPLH
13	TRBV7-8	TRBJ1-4	ASSFPTGRDEKLF
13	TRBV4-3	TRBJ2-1	ASSLDTFSYNEQF
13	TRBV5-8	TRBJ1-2	ASSPRAGREYGYT
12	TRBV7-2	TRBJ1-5	ASSSRTGNQPQH
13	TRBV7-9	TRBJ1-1	ASSWRPDRTLEAF
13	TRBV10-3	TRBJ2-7	ATIAIPTEDYEQY
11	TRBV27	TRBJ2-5	ASSIDRSETQY
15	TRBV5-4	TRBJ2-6	ASSFKDRVSGANVLT
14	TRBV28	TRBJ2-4	ASSNPLTIAKNIQY
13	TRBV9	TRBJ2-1	ASSGRTSGRNEQF